The 9 T cell receptor beta chains below were found in one sample sequenced in a study of cytomegalovirus exposure and HLA in healthy donors (dated by TCRdb to between 2016 and 2019). Libraries came from the immunoSEQ multiplex PCR assay. A mixture of 60 forward primers for TCR Vbeta segments and 13 reverse primers for TCR Jbeta segments was used in the multiplex PCR. TCRdb obtained this table from immuneACCESS and retained in-frame rearrangements with V and J assigned. These tables miss some clones; where compared with another copy, unresolved V genes account for less than half of the shortfall, and the remainder is unexplained. The sample table records 160,000 or so clones; under 80% of these occur just once. Around 1.5% of the sample belongs to the ten largest clones. The sequencing sample was made of PBMCs. Every receptor here comes from a woman aged 25-40 years in good health and CMV-seronegative.

DNA for the CDR3: TGTGCCAGCAGCTTACACAGGAACACTGAAGCTTTCTTT. It encodes CASSLHRNTEAFF. The chain combines TRBV7-9 with TRBJ1-1; D remains ambiguous. V was trimmed by 2 bases and J by 1 base, leaving 5 bases between them. The CDR3 spans 13 residues. Germline assignment: CDR1 SEHNR and CDR2 FQNEAQ (reference sequence).

The V call is TRBV28, the J call TRBJ2-5; possible D gene TRBD2, 6 bases. The CDR3 length is 15 residues. Trimming removed 3 bases from V and 5 bases from J, with 16 bases in between. The germline CDR1 and CDR2 sequences are MDHEN and SYDVKM. CDR3 residues: CASSFGGGLGETQYF. In DNA, the CDR3 is TGTGCCAGCAGTTTTGGAGGAGGGTTGGGCGAGACCCAGTACTTC.

The chain employs TRBV7-8 and TRBJ2-5; 11 bases match TRBD2. Germline V gene sequence: CDR1 SGHVS, CDR2 FQNEAQ. The CDR3 loop spans 15 amino acids. V lost 3 bases, J lost 3 bases, and 3 bases stayed unmatched. The CDR3 is CASSLTSGDKETQYF. For the CDR3, the DNA is TGTGCCAGCAGCTTGACTAGCGGGGATAAAGAGACCCAGTACTTC.

The chain links TRBV4-1 to TRBJ2-1, with D maybe TRBD2 (5 bases). Germline V lookup: CDR1 MGHRA, CDR2 YSYEKL. Trimming cost V 3 bases and J 9 bases, with 15 bases left between them. The CDR3 has 14 amino acids. The chain's CDR3 is CASSQGGGSTEQFF. CDR3 sequence (DNA): TGCGCCAGCAGCCAGGGCGGCGGGTCTACTGAGCAGTTCTTC.

This rearrangement joins TRBV5-1 to TRBJ2-1, with 8 bases fitting TRBD2. The CDR3 contains 18 residues. Germline V gene sequence: CDR1 SGHRS, CDR2 YFSETQ. The J segment lost 1 base and the V segment lost 5 bases, leaving 14 bases of the junction unmatched. The CDR3 reads CASSPVPYGGVSYNEQFF. For the CDR3, the DNA is TGCGCCAGCAGTCCGGTGCCTTACGGGGGGGTTTCCTACAATGAGCAGTTCTTC.

V is TRBV5-1 and J is TRBJ2-7; 11 bases match TRBD1. This CDR3 contains 15 residues. J lost 3 bases, V lost 4 bases, and 6 bases had no gene match. The germline V gene encodes CDR1 SGHRS and CDR2 YFSETQ. The CDR3 region is CASSTGTGGFYEQYF. Written as DNA, the CDR3 is TGCGCCAGCAGCACCGGGACAGGGGGGTTCTACGAGCAGTACTTC.

The chain recombines TRBV5-4 with TRBJ2-2, with TRBD1 matching 7 bases. V was clipped by 1 base and J by 0 bases; unmatched bases: 3. This CDR3 comprises 16 residues. Germline V gene data show CDR1 as SGHNT and CDR2 as YYREEE (reference sequence). DNA for the CDR3: TGTGCCAGCAGCTTGCGGGACAGCGCGAACACCGGGGAGCTGTTTTTT. As protein: CASSLRDSANTGELFF.

The CDR3 loop reads CAWTQDRGSGELFF. Here the CDR3 DNA reads TGTGCCTGGACACAGGACAGGGGGTCCGGGGAGCTGTTTTTT. V gene TRBV30 combines with J gene TRBJ2-2; 10 nucleotides match TRBD1. Germline assignment: CDR1 GTSNPN and CDR2 SVGIG (reference sequence). Unmatched junction bases numbered 5, after V lost 4 bases and J lost 6 bases. The CDR3 has 14 residues.

CDR3 residues: CAARGGGSEKLFF. DNA of the CDR3: TGTGCCGCTCGAGGGGGCGGGTCCGAAAAACTGTTTTTT. The chain is built from TRBV10-3 and TRBJ1-4; 7 nucleotides match TRBD1. V shed 11 bases and J 8 bases; nucleotides not matched to a gene: 11. The CDR3 extends over 13 amino acids. The V gene's germline CDR1 is ENHRY and CDR2 SYGVKD.